This T cell receptor (beta chain) is from a study of T cell responses to AZD1222 COVID-19 vaccine. Study-wide points: Repertoires in all cases were sampled only once the peak T cell response had passed. Targets within unmutated variant regions were reportedly found for nearly half of spike-specific TCRs. White British ancestry dominated among donors, who included more females, and clonal diversity was possibly underestimated.

V was shortened by 2 bases and J by 4 bases, with 17 bases between the two germline ends. The germline V gene has CDR1 SGHTA and CDR2 FQGNSA. CDR3 length: 16 amino acids. Measured with immunoSEQ multiplex PCR; TCRdb has only the in-frame clones, and not every one. The data show around 200,000 clones, with 90% to 95% seen just once and roughly 1.7% held by the top ten. Comment on this clone: What it recognizes is unknown.

Second-dose intervals of approximately 4 or approximately 12 weeks were pooled. This specimen consisted of peripheral blood, obtained 28 days after the second AZD1222 dose. The chain is built from TRBV7-2 and TRBJ2-5; D may be TRBD2 (5 bases). This sequence originates from an adult who received the AZD1222 COVID-19 vaccine. CDR3 nucleotides: TGTGCCAGCAGCTTATGGACCGCGGTAGGAGGAGAGACCCAGTACTTC. This gives the protein CASSLWTAVGGETQYF.